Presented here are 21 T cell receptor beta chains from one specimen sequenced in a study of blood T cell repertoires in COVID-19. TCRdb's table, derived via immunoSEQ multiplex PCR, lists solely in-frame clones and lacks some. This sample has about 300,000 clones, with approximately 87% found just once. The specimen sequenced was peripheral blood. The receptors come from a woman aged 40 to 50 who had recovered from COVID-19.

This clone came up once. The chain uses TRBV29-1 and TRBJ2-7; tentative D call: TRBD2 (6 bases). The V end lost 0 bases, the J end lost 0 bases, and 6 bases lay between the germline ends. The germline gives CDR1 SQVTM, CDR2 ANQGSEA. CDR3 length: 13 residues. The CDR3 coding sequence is TGCAGCGTTGAAGACGGGGGCTCCTACGAGCAGTACTTC. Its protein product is CSVEDGGSYEQYF.

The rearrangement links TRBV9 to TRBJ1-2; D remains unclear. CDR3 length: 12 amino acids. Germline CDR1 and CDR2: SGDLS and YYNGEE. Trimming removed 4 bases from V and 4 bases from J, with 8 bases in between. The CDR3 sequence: CASSSGGYGYTF. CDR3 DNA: TGTGCCAGCAGCTCGGGAGGCTATGGCTACACCTTC.

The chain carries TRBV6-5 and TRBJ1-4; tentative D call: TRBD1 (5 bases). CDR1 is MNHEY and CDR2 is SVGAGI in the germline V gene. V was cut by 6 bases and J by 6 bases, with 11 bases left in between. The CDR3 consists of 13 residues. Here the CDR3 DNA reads TGTGCCAGCAGGGGGGGATGGGATGAAAAACTGTTTTTT. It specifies CASRGGWDEKLFF.

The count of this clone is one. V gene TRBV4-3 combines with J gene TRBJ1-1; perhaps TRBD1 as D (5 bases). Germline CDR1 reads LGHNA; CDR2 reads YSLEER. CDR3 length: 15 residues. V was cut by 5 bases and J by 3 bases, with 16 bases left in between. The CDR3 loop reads CASSRGIQGDTEAFF. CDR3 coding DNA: TGCGCCAGCAGCAGGGGCATCCAAGGTGACACTGAAGCTTTCTTT.

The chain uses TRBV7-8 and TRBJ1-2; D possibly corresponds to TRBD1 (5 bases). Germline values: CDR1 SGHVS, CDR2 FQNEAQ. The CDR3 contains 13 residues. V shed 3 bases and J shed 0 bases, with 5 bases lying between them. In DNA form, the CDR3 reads TGTGCCAGCAGCTTGACAGCTAACTATGGCTACACCTTC. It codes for CASSLTANYGYTF.

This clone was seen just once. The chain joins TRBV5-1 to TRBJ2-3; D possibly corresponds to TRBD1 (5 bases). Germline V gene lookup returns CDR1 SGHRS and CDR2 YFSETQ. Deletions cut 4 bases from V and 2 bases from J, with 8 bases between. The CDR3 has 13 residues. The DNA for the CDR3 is TGCGCCAGCAGCCAGGGATACACAGATACGCAGTATTTT. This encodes CASSQGYTDTQYF.

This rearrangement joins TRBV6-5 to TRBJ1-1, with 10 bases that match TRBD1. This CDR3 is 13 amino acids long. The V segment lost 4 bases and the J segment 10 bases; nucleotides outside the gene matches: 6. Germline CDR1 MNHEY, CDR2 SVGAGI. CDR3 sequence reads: CASSWGDRGRAFF. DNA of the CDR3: TGTGCCAGCAGTTGGGGGGACAGGGGTAGAGCTTTCTTT.

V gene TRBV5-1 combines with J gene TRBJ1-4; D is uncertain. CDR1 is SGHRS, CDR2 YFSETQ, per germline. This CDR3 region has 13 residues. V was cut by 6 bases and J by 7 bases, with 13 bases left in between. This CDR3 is CASTPSGGEKLFF. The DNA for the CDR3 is TGCGCCAGCACGCCGTCTGGCGGTGAAAAACTGTTTTTT.

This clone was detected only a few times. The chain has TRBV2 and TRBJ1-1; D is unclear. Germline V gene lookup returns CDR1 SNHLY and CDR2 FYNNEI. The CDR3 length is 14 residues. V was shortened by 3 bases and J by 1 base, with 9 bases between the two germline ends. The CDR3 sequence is CASSDLRQNTEAFF. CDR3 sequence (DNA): TGTGCCAGCAGTGATCTAAGACAGAACACTGAAGCTTTCTTT.

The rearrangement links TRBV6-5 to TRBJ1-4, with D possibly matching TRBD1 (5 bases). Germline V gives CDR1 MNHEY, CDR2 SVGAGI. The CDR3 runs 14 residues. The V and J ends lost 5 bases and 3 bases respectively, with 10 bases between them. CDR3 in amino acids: CASSRGLSNEKLFF. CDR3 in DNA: TGTGCCAGCAGTCGGGGACTCTCTAATGAAAAACTGTTTTTT.

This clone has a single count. The CDR3 is CASSPRGTSGYTDTQYF. The CDR3 DNA reads as TGTGCCAGCTCACCCCGAGGGACTAGCGGGTACACAGATACGCAGTATTTT. J is TRBJ2-3 and V is TRBV18, with 12 bases lining up with TRBD2. The V gene's germline CDR1 is KGHSH and CDR2 LQKENI. After removal of 3 bases from V and 2 bases from J, the junction contained 6 bases not matched to a gene. This CDR3 has 17 residues.

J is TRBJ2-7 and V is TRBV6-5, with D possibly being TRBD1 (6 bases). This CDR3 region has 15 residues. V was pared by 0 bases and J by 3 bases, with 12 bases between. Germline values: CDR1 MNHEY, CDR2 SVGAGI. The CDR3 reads CASSYSPDSYYEQYF. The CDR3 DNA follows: TGTGCCAGCAGTTACTCGCCGGACAGCTACTACGAGCAGTACTTC.

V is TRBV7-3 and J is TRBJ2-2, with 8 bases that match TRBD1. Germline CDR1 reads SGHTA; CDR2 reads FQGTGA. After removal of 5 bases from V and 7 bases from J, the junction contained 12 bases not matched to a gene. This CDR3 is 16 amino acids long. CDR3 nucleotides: TGTGCCAGCAGCCCCGCCACTGGACAGGGCGGCGGGGAGCTGTTTTTT. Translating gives CASSPATGQGGGELFF.

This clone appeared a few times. The CDR3 DNA is TGTGCCAGCAGTGAAAGGGCGGGACAGGGCCTTTCGGGCAATCAGCCCCAGCATTTT. This encodes CASSERAGQGLSGNQPQHF. The V and J genes are TRBV2 and TRBJ1-5; TRBD1 matches at 9 bases. After removal of 2 bases from V and 2 bases from J, the junction contained 13 bases not matched to a gene. The CDR3 is 19 residues long. CDR1 is SNHLY and CDR2 is FYNNEI in the germline V gene.

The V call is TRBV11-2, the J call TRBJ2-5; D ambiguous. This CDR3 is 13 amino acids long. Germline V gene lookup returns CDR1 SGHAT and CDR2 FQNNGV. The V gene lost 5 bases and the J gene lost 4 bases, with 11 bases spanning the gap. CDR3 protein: CASSLNWRETQYF. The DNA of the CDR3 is TGTGCCAGCAGCCTAAACTGGAGAGAGACCCAGTACTTC. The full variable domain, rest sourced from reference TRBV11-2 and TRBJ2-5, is EAGVAQSPRYKIIEKRQSVAFWCNPISGHATLYWYQQILGQGPKLLIQFQNNGVVDDSQLPKDRFSAERLKGVDSTLKIQPAKLEDSAVYLCASSLNWRETQYFGPGTRLLVL.

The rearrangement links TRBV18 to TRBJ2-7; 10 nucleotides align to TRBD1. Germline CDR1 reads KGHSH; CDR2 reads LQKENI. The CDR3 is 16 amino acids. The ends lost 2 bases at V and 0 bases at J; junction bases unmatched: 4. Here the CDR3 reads CASSPVGQGTSYEQYF. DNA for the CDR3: TGTGCCAGCTCACCAGTGGGACAGGGGACCTCCTACGAGCAGTACTTC.

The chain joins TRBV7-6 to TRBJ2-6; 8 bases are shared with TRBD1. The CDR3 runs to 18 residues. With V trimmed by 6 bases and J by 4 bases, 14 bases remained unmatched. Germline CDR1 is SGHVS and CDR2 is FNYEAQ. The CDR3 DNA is TGTGCCAGCAGACCGGGACAGGAACCCCGGACAGGGGCCAACGTCCTGACTTTC. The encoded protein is CASRPGQEPRTGANVLTF.

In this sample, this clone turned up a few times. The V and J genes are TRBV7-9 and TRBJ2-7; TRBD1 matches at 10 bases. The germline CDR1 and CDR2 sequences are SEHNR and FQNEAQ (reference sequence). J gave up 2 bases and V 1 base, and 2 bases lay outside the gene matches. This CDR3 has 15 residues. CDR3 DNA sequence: TGTGCCAGCAGCTTAGGAGGACAGGGGGCCTACGAGCAGTACTTC. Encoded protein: CASSLGGQGAYEQYF.

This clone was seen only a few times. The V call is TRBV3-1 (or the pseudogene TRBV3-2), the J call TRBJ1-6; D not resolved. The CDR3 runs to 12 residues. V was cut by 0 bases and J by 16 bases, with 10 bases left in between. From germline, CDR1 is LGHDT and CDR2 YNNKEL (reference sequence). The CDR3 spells CASSQESESLHF. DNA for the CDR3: TGTGCCAGCAGCCAAGAATCGGAGTCACTCCACTTT.

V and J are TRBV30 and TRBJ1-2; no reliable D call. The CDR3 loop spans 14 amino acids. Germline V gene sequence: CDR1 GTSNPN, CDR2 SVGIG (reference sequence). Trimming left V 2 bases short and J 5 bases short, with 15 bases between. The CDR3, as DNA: TGTGCCTGGAGTCAACTGAGCCCCGAGTATGGCTACACCTTC. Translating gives CAWSQLSPEYGYTF.

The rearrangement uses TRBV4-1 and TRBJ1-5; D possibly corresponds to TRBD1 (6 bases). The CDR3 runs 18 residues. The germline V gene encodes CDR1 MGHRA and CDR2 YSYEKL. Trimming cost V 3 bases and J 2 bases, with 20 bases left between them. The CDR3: CASSQAGTSLERNQPQHF. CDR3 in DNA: TGCGCCAGCAGCCAGGCCGGGACATCCCTAGAACGCAATCAGCCCCAGCATTTT.